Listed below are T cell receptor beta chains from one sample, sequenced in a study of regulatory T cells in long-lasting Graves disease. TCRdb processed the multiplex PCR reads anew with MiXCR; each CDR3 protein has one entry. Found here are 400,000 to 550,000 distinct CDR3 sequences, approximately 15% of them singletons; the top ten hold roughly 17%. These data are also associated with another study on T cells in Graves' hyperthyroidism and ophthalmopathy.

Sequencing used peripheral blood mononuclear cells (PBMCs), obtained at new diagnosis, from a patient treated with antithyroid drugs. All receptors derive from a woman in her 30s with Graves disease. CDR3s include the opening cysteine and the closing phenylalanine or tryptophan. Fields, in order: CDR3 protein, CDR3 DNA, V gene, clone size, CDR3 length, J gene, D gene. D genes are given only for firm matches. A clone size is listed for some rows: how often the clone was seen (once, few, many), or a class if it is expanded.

CASSQTWGKTANYGYTF | TGTGCCAGCAGCCAGACATGGGGAAAGACCGCTAACTATGGCTACACCTTC | TRBV3-1 | many | 17 | TRBJ1-2 | .
CASSFATSGVYNEQFF | TGTGCCAGCAGTTTTGCGACTAGCGGGGTTTACAATGAGCAGTTCTTC | TRBV12-3/TRBV12-4 | many | 16 | TRBJ2-1 | TRBD2
CAGSLDTNEQFF | TGTGCCGGCAGCTTAGATACTAATGAGCAGTTCTTC | TRBV11-3 | many | 12 | TRBJ2-1 | .
CASSQGLARYNEQFF | TGTGCCAGCAGCCAAGGGCTAGCGCGTTACAATGAGCAGTTCTTC | TRBV14 | few | 15 | TRBJ2-1 | .
CASSLRLGEQYF | TGTGCCAGCAGTTTAAGACTGGGGGAGCAGTACTTC | TRBV28 | many | 12 | TRBJ2-7 | .
CASSMWSNLQETQYF | TGTGCCAGTAGTATGTGGAGCAACTTACAAGAGACCCAGTACTTC | TRBV19 | . | 15 | TRBJ2-5 | .
CASSQQVNSGNTIYF | TGTGCCAGCAGTCAGCAGGTCAACTCTGGAAACACCATATATTTT | TRBV6-2/TRBV6-3 | . | 15 | TRBJ1-3 | .
CATSRDQNGGQPQHF | TGTGCCACCAGCAGAGATCAGAATGGAGGTCAGCCCCAGCATTTT | TRBV15 | few | 15 | TRBJ1-5 | .
CASNTGLLRRNEQFF | TGTGCCAGCAATACAGGGCTCCTTCGGAGGAATGAGCAGTTCTTC | TRBV2 | many | 15 | TRBJ2-1 | .
CASSHSSGTSARETQYF | TGCGCCAGCAGCCACAGCTCGGGGACTAGCGCCAGGGAGACCCAGTACTTC | TRBV4-1 | . | 17 | TRBJ2-5 | TRBD2
CASSPGFHEQYF | TGTGCCAGCTCACCAGGGTTCCACGAGCAGTACTTC | TRBV18 | many | 12 | TRBJ2-7 | .
CSVDKDLNTGELFF | TGCAGCGTTGACAAGGACCTTAACACCGGGGAGCTGTTTTTT | TRBV29-1 | many | 14 | TRBJ2-2 | .